This T cell receptor beta chain was recorded in a study of CD8+CD57+ T cells in acquired aplastic anemia. Only patients with CD8+CD57+ cell expansion on flow cytometry were chosen for sequencing. All patients had severe acquired aplastic anemia. In its sample, this clonotype was seen many times. Genomic DNA acted as the template from which TCR beta VDJ combination and CDR3 sequence profiling were carried out. TCRdb recomputed calls from the reads with MiXCR, one row per CDR3 protein. Of fewer than 200,000 distinct CDR3 sequences listed, around 75% are singletons. The trim removed 6 bases at V and 7 bases at J, leaving 10 bases unmatched. CDR3 length: 15 amino acids. The germline V gene encodes CDR1 MNHEY and CDR2 SVGEGT.

Sample: sorted CD4+, CD8+, or CD8+CD57+ T cells (not recorded which) from PBMCs. The rearrangement joins TRBV6-2 or TRBV6-3 to TRBJ2-1, with 9 bases matching TRBD2. The sequence was obtained from a human donor with aplastic anemia. DNA of the CDR3: TGTGCCAGCAGGCAGTTAGCGGGAGATACGAATGAGCAGTTCTTC. This translates into CASRQLAGDTNEQFF.